This TCR beta chain emerged from a study of healthy donors' naive CD4 and CD8 T cells. Study at large: All functional IMGT TCR alpha variants were covered by new primers. General study points: Reportedly, most V and J gene segments showed naive CD4+ versus CD8+ bias. Possible naive T cell homeostatic proliferation bias remained unaddressed. Positive CDR3 charge linked to CD4+ cells, negative to CD8+ cells.

Notes on this clonotype: The antigen remains unidentified.

Germline lookup yields CDR1 SQVTM and CDR2 ANQGSEA. Trimming took 1 base from V and 6 from J; bases not matched to a gene: 16. The CDR3 has 17 residues. Starting from approximately 500 ng of total RNA, TCR libraries were made with linear amplification. TCRdb called the reads again in MiXCR, with one record for every CDR3 protein. The data contain 180,000 or so distinct CDR3 sequences, about four fifths of them singletons. The sample taken for sequencing was naive CD4+ and CD8+ T cells sorted from blood, pooled from several donors. This chain uses TRBV29-1 with TRBJ1-1; 8 nucleotides line up with TRBD1. The TCR sequence derives from a pool of human donors in good health; the sample pools cells from several healthy donors. The CDR3 is CSVEVRGKGQVRSEAFF. DNA of the CDR3: TGCAGCGTTGAAGTAAGGGGAAAGGGACAGGTCAGGTCTGAAGCTTTCTTT.